The 11 T cell receptor beta chains in this list originate from one sample, sequenced in a study of blood T cells in healthy people across ages. PCR was performed a second time for about 7 to 11 cycles using a sample-barcoded 5' primer and a J-beta primer mix. From the 5' RACE reads, TCRdb called clonotypes with MiXCR, one entry per CDR3 protein. The sample holds about 1,600,000 distinct CDR3 sequences, approximately 40% seen once. The sequenced sample consisted of blood. The origin of the receptors is a young woman in good health.

This clonotype was seen at least ten times. The rearrangement joins TRBV20-1 to TRBJ2-4, with 8 bases aligning to TRBD2. The CDR3 runs to 13 residues. Germline CDR1 and CDR2: DFQATT and SNEGSKA (reference sequence). J was trimmed by 10 bases and V by 1 base; bases with no gene match: 6. The CDR3 coding sequence is TGCAGTGCTAGAGTCATGCTAGCGGGTATTCAGTACTTC. Translated, it gives CSARVMLAGIQYF.

This clonotype was detected only a few times. The chain is built from TRBV28 and TRBJ2-7; D gene ambiguous. Germline values: CDR1 MDHEN, CDR2 SYDVKM. The length of the CDR3 is 13 residues. The germline V and J ends were trimmed by 2 bases and 3 bases, with 8 bases remaining between them. CDR3 DNA: TGTGCCAGCAGTTTACTCAAGGACTACGAGCAGTACTTC. This gives the protein CASSLLKDYEQYF.

The chain combines TRBV7-9 with TRBJ2-5, with D perhaps TRBD2 (6 bases). Judging by the DNA end, TRBJ2-7 fits better; the J call may be wrong. Germline CDR1 and CDR2: SEHNR and FQNEAQ (reference sequence). The CDR3 loop spans 12 amino acids. The CDR3 sequence: CASRSGVCEQYF. The CDR3 DNA reads as TGTGCCAGCAGGTCGGGGGTCTGCGAGCAGTACTTC.

The chain recombines TRBV27 with TRBJ2-1; 13 bases line up with TRBD2. CDR1 MNHEY and CDR2 SMNVEV come from the germline V gene (reference sequence). The length of the CDR3 is 14 residues. V was clipped by 7 bases and J by 8 bases; unmatched bases: 5. The CDR3 region has the DNA TGTGCCAGCACAACTAGCGGGGGGGCACATGAGCAGTTCTTC. This codes for CASTTSGGAHEQFF.

Concerning this clonotype itself: One end of the junction is discordant with germline, which a read error may explain. CDR3 nucleotide sequence: TGCAGCGTTGAGGGAGGGGACACAACGTCCTACAGTGAGCAGTTCTTC. Encoded protein: CSVEGGDTTSYSEQFF. The genes are TRBV29-1 and TRBJ2-1; possible D gene TRBD2, 7 bases. This CDR3 is 16 amino acids long. Germline lookup yields CDR1 SQVTM and CDR2 ANQGSEA.

V gene TRBV2 combines with J gene TRBJ2-5; 7 bases match TRBD2. CDR3 length equals 14 residues. Per germline, CDR1 SNHLY and CDR2 FYNNEI. V shed 8 bases, J shed 11 bases, and the junction held 17 bases outside the gene matches. The CDR3: CASLNGGRVGEQYF. Here the CDR3 DNA reads TGTGCCAGCCTCAACGGTGGGAGGGTAGGAGAGCAGTACTTC.

The gene calls are TRBV7-8 and TRBJ2-1; tentatively, D is TRBD1 or TRBD2 (5 bases each). V lost 7 bases and J 7 bases, leaving 17 bases between the germline ends. The CDR3 contains 14 residues. Germline CDR1 is SGHVS and CDR2 is FQNEAQ. The CDR3 DNA follows: TGTGCCAGCAACCCTGCCTGGGGGATAAATGAGCAGTTCTTC. The encoded protein is CASNPAWGINEQFF.

In its sample, this clonotype was seen a few times. V is TRBV6-1 and J is TRBJ2-3; D remains unclear. The germline V gene encodes CDR1 MNHNS and CDR2 SASEGT. The CDR3 is made up of 11 amino acids. V was clipped by 8 bases and J by 5 bases, with 8 bases between them. CDR3 residues: CASRMGDTQYF. The CDR3 bases are TGTGCCAGCCGGATGGGAGATACGCAGTATTTT.

The V and J genes are TRBV14 and TRBJ2-7, with 13 bases fitting TRBD2. V shed 3 bases and J 7 bases; nucleotides not matched to a gene: 6. The CDR3 is 15 amino acids. The germline V gene has CDR1 SGHDN and CDR2 FVKESK. This chain's CDR3 is CASSHGLAGVWEQYF. CDR3 nucleotides: TGTGCCAGCAGCCATGGACTAGCGGGAGTCTGGGAGCAGTACTTC.

The V gene is TRBV12-3 or TRBV12-4, the J gene TRBJ1-5, with D unclear. Trimming took 3 bases from V and 2 from J, leaving 8 bases between them. There are 14 residues in the CDR3. The CDR3 DNA is TGTGCCAGCAGTTTTTTATCGGGCAATCAGCCCCAGCATTTT. This encodes CASSFLSGNQPQHF.

The chain has TRBV6-2 or TRBV6-3 and TRBJ2-5; the match to TRBD1 covers 7 bases. Near its end, the DNA agrees better with TRBJ2-7, so the J call may be wrong. The CDR3 has 14 residues. Germline lookup yields CDR1 MNHEY and CDR2 SVGEGT. CDR3 in DNA: TGTGCCAGCAGTTGGGACAGTACCCCCTACGAGCAGTACTTC. It translates to CASSWDSTPYEQYF.